This paragraph covers one T cell receptor beta chain sequence. The data derive from a study of blood T cell repertoires in COVID-19. The CDR3 is 12 amino acids. V was pared by 7 bases and J by 12 bases, with 19 bases between. From germline, CDR1 is SQVTM and CDR2 ANQGSEA. Libraries were prepared by immunoSEQ multiplex PCR; TCRdb keeps only in-frame clonotypes and omits some of them. Among tens of thousands of clones listed, 85% were seen once. Input material: peripheral blood. The clonotype originates from a human donor with acute or convalescent COVID-19. The donor label of this sample is uncertain. This sequence joins TRBV29-1 and TRBJ2-1; weak D call: TRBD2 (6 bases). The CDR3 DNA reads TGCAGCGCCGCCGGACTACAGCCCTGGCAGTTCTTC. Its protein is CSAAGLQPWQFF.